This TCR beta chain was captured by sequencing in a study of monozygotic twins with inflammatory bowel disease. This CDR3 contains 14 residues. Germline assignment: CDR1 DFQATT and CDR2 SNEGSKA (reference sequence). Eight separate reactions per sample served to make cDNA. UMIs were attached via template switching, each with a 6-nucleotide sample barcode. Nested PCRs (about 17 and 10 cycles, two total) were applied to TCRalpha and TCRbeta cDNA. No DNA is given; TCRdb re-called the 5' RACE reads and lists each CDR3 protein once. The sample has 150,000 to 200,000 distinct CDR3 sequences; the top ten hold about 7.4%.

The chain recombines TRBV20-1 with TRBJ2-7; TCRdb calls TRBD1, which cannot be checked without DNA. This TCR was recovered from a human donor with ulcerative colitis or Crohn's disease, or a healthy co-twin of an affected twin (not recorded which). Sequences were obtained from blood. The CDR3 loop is CSARETDRGYEQYF.